This T cell receptor beta chain stems from a study of cytomegalovirus exposure and HLA in healthy donors. Whole-study context: Caucasian-associated ancestry cluster membership applied to approximately 80% of a few hundred genotyped donors. Regarding the study as a whole: Accurate predictions that matched the HLA-A and HLA-B alleles of most subjects were reportedly made from TCR beta sequences. TCR association rates varied by HLA locus in a later analysis, with DRB1 highest and HLA-C lowest. The study flagged about 160 TCR beta chains as cytomegalovirus-associated.

Concerning this clone: Its antigen is not known.

PCR employed 60 Vbeta and 13 Jbeta primers. The data were produced by immunoSEQ multiplex PCR, yet TCRdb's version contains in-frame clones alone and is incomplete. The repertoire table contains 30,000 to 40,000 clones. V was clipped by 2 bases and J by 2 bases; unmatched bases: 8. The CDR3 runs 16 residues. The germline V gene encodes CDR1 LNHDA and CDR2 SQIVND (reference sequence). V is TRBV19 and J is TRBJ1-2, with 7 bases fitting TRBD1. This sequence originates from a man in his forties in good health and CMV-seropositive. Sequencing used PBMCs. The CDR3 spells CASSITWTGKNYGYTF. The CDR3 nucleotides read TGTGCCAGTAGTATAACATGGACAGGAAAAAACTATGGCTACACCTTC.